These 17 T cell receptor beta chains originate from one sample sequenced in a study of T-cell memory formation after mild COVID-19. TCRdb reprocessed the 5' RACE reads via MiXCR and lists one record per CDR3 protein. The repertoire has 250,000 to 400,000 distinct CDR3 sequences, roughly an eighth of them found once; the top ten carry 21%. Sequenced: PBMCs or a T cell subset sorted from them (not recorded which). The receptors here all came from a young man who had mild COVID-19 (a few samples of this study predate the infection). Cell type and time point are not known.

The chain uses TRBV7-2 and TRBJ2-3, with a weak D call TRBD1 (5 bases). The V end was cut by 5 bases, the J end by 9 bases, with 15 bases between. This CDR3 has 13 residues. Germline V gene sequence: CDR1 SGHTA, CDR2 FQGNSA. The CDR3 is CASSPGAPGTQYF. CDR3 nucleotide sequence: TGTGCCAGCAGCCCTGGGGCCCCCGGGACGCAGTATTTT.

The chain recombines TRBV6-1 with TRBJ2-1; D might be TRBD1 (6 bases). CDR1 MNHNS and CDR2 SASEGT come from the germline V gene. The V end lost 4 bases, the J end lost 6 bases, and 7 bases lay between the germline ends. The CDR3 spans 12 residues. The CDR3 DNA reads TGTGCCAGCAGTGTCAGGGGCAATGAGCAGTTCTTC. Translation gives CASSVRGNEQFF.

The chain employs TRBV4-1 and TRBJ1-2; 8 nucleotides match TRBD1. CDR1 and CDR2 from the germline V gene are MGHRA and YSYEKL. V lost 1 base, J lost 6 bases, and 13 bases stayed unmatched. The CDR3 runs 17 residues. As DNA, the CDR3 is TGCGCCAGCAGCCAAGTTTTCTCAGGGGGCGCGGGCCATGGCTACACCTTC. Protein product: CASSQVFSGGAGHGYTF.

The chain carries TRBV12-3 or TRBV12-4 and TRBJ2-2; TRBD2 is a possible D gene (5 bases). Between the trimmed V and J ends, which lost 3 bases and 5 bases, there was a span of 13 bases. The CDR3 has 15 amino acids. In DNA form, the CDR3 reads TGTGCCAGCAGTTTGGCCGGGGTCCTGACCGGGGAGCTGTTTTTT. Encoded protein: CASSLAGVLTGELFF.

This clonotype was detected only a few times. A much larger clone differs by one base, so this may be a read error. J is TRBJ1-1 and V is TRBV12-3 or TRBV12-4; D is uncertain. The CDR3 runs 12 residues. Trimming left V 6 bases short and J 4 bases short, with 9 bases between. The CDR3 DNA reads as TGTGCCAGCAGACCCCCGGGCACTGAAGCTTTCTTT. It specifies CASRPPGTEAFF.

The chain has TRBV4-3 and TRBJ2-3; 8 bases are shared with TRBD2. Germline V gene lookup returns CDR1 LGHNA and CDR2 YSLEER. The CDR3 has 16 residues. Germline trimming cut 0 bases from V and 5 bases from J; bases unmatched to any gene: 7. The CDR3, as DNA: TGCGCCAGCAGCCAAGATAGGTCGGGGGGGGTAGATACGCAGTATTTT. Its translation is CASSQDRSGGVDTQYF.

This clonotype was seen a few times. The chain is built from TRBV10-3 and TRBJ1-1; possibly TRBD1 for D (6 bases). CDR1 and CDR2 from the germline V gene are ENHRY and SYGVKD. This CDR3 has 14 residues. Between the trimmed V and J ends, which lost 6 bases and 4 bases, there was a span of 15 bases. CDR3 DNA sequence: TGTGCCATCAGCCGACAGGTTGGGGGCACTGAAGCTTTCTTT. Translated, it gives CAISRQVGGTEAFF.

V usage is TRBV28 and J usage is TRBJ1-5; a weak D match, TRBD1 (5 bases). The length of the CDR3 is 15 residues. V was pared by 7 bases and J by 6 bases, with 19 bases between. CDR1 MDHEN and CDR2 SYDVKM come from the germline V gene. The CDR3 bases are TGTGCCAGCACTACCCCGACAGCGCCGGGTCAGCCCCAGCATTTT. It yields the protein CASTTPTAPGQPQHF.

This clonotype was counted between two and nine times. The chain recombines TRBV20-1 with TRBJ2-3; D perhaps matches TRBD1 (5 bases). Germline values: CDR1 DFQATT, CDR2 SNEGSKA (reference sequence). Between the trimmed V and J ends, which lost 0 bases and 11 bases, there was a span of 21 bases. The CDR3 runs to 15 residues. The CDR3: CSARDFQGRQKGQYF. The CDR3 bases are TGCAGTGCTAGAGATTTTCAGGGTAGACAGAAGGGGCAGTATTTT.

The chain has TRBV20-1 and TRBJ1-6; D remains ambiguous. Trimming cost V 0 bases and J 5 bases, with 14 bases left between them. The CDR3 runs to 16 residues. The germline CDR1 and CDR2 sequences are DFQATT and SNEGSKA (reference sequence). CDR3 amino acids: CSARDSAAPDNSPLHF. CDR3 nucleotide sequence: TGCAGTGCTAGAGACTCGGCCGCGCCCGATAATTCACCCCTCCACTTT.

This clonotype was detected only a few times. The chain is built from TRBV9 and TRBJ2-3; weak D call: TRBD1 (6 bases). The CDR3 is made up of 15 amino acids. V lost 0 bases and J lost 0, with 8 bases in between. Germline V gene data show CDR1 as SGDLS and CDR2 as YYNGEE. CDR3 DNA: TGTGCCAGCAGCGTAGGTACAGGGAGCACAGATACGCAGTATTTT. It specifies CASSVGTGSTDTQYF.

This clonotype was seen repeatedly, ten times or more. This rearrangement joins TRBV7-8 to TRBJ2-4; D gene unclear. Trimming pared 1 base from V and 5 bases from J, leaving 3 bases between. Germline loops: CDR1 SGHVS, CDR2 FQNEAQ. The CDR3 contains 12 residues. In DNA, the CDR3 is TGTGCCAGCAGCTTAGTCGAAAACATTCAGTACTTC. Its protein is CASSLVENIQYF. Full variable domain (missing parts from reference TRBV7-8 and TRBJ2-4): GAGVSQSPRYKVAKRGQDVALRCDPISGHVSLFWYQQALGQGPEFLTYFQNEAQLDKSGLPSDRFFAERPEGSVSTLKIQRTQQEDSAVYLCASSLVENIQYFGAGTRLSVL.

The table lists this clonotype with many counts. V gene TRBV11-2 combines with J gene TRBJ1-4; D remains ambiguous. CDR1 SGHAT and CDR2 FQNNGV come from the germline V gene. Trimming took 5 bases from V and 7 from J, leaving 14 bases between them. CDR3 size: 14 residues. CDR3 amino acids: CASSPGRGGEKLFF. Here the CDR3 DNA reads TGTGCCAGCAGCCCAGGTCGGGGTGGTGAAAAACTGTTTTTT.

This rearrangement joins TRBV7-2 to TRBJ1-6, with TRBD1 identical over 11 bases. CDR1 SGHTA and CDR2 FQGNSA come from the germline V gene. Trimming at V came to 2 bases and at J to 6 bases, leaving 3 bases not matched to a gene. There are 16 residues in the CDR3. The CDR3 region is CASSLNGQGANSPLHF. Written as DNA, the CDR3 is TGTGCCAGCAGCTTAAATGGACAGGGGGCTAATTCACCCCTCCACTTT.

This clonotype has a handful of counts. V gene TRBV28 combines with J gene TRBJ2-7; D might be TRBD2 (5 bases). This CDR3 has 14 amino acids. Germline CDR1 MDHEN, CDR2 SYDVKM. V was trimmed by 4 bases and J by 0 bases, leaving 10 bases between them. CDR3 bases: TGTGCCAGCAGTTCGGGCGGGTCCTCCTACGAGCAGTACGTC. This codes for CASSSGGSSYEQYV.

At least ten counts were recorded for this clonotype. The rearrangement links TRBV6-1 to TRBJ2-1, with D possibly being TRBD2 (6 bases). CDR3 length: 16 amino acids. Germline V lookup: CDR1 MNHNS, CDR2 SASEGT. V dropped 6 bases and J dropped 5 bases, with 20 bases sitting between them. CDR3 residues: CASRLGSGRGNNEQFF. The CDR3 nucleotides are TGTGCCAGCAGACTCGGGTCGGGACGGGGGAACAATGAGCAGTTCTTC.

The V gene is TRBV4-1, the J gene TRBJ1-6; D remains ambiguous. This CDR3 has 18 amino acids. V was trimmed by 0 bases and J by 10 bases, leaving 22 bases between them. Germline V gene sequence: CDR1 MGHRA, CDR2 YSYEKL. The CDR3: CASSQDLGSRAGRSPLHF. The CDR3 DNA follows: TGCGCCAGCAGCCAAGATCTCGGTTCTCGGGCAGGCAGGTCACCCCTCCACTTT.